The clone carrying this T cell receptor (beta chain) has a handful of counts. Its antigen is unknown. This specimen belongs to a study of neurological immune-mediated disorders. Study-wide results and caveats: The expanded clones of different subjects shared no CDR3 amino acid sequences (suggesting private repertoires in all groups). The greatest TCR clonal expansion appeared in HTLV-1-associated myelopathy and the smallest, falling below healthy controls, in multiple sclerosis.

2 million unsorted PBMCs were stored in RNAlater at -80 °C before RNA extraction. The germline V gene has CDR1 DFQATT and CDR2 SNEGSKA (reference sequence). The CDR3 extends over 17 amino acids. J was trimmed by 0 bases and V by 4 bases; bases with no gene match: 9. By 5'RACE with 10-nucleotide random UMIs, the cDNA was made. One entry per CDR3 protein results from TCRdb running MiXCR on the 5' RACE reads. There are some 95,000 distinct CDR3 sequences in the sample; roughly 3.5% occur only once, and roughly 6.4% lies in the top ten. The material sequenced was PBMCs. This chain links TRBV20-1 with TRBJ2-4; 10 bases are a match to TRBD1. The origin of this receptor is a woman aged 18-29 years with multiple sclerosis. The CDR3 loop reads CSANRDRGNLAKNIQYF. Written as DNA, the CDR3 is TGCAGTGCTAACCGGGACAGGGGAAACCTAGCCAAAAACATTCAGTACTTC.